This is a list of T cell receptor beta chains from one sample in a study of cytomegalovirus exposure and HLA in healthy donors. TCRdb keeps only in-frame clones here, not all; method: immunoSEQ multiplex PCR. The profile covers roughly 150,000 clones, with around four fifths appearing a single time and approximately 1.4% taken by the ten largest. The sequencing input was PBMCs. These receptors came from a man aged 30-40 years in good health and CMV-seronegative. Each CDR3 is given with its conserved first and last residue. Each record gives: J gene, V gene, CDR3 protein.

j_call: TRBJ1-1; v_call: TRBV19; cdr3_aa: CASSIGQGANTEAFF
j_call: NA; v_call: TRBV28; cdr3_aa: CASSLGTSGSYEQYF
j_call: TRBJ2-7; v_call: TRBV15; cdr3_aa: CATSRDRLVGGTRSYEQYF
j_call: TRBJ2-5; v_call: TRBV30; cdr3_aa: CAWSTLFGQEQETQYF
j_call: TRBJ1-5; v_call: TRBV23-1; cdr3_aa: CASSPLNRTSRGGNQPQHF
j_call: TRBJ1-2; v_call: TRBV7-2; cdr3_aa: CASSLAPGFYGYTF
j_call: TRBJ2-1; v_call: TRBV7-2; cdr3_aa: CASSLTSGVLNEQFF
j_call: TRBJ1-5; v_call: TRBV5-4; cdr3_aa: CASSLAGQGAICQPQHF
j_call: TRBJ1-5; v_call: TRBV28; cdr3_aa: CASSSGQGGPQHF
j_call: TRBJ2-7; v_call: TRBV28; cdr3_aa: CASRTGTSYEQYF
j_call: TRBJ1-2; v_call: TRBV28; cdr3_aa: CASSLQTGYGYTF
j_call: TRBJ1-5; v_call: TRBV4-2; cdr3_aa: CASSLDTGSNQPQHF
j_call: TRBJ2-2; v_call: TRBV11-2; cdr3_aa: CASSRSPGQGNTGELFF
j_call: TRBJ2-1; v_call: TRBV30; cdr3_aa: CAWKDRGNEQFF
j_call: TRBJ2-7; v_call: TRBV19; cdr3_aa: CASSSGAYEQYF
j_call: TRBJ1-3; v_call: TRBV5-1; cdr3_aa: CASSLVPGSGNTIYF
j_call: TRBJ2-5; v_call: TRBV6-6; cdr3_aa: CASSTRLAGGRETQYF
j_call: TRBJ2-7; v_call: TRBV10-3; cdr3_aa: CAITDRPNSYEQYF
j_call: TRBJ1-4; v_call: TRBV30; cdr3_aa: CAWDQGVGEKLFF
j_call: TRBJ2-3; v_call: TRBV5-1; cdr3_aa: CASSFQGLGTDTQYF